The rows below give T cell receptor beta chains drawn from one sample of a study of beta chain features in type 1 diabetes. Assay: immunoSEQ multiplex PCR; the TCRdb copy retains only in-frame clones and omits some. Altogether about 700,000 clones are present, roughly 13% being singletons, with the ten largest covering roughly 0.022%. The source material was naive CD4+ T cells from blood. Source of these receptors: a man aged 18-30 years with type 1 diabetes. The CDR3 runs from the conserved cysteine through the conserved F or W. D genes are given only for firm matches. Not every row has a clone size; where given, it reads once, few, many or a size class.

J gene | clone size | V gene | D gene | CDR3 protein | CDR3 DNA
TRBJ1-1 | few | TRBV2 | NA | CALRTELNTEAFF | TGTGCCTTAAGGACCGAGTTGAACACTGAAGCTTTCTTT
TRBJ2-3 | few | TRBV19 | NA | CASSSAGAGDTQYF | TGTGCCAGTAGTTCCGCAGGGGCAGGAGATACGCAGTATTTT
TRBJ1-1 | few | TRBV9 | TRBD1 | CASSVEAGGRNTEAFF | TGTGCCAGCAGCGTAGAGGCAGGGGGCAGGAACACTGAAGCTTTCTTT
TRBJ1-2 | NA | TRBV7-6 | TRBD1 | CASSPRVGQGYGYTF | TGTGCCAGCAGCCCCAGGGTAGGACAGGGCTATGGCTACACCTTC
TRBJ2-3 | few | TRBV4-1 | NA | CASSPWMGSGGSDTQYF | TGCGCCAGCAGCCCTTGGATGGGAAGCGGAGGATCAGATACGCAGTATTTT
TRBJ1-1 | NA | TRBV15 | NA | CATSRPDSGGTEAFF | TGTGCCACCAGCAGACCGGACTCCGGAGGGACTGAAGCTTTCTTT
TRBJ2-5 | NA | TRBV13 | TRBD1 | CASSFRGTGGSVYQETQYF | TGTGCCAGCAGCTTCCGAGGGACAGGGGGCTCGGTGTACCAAGAGACCCAGTACTTC
TRBJ1-2 | NA | TRBV7-9 | NA | CASSLKPDGYTF | TGTGCCAGCAGCCTCAAACCCGATGGCTACACCTTC
TRBJ1-5 | NA | TRBV30 | NA | CAWTNKESGPQHF | TGTGCCTGGACTAACAAGGAATCCGGGCCCCAGCATTTT
TRBJ2-1 | few | TRBV30 | TRBD2 | CACLPSGGYNEQFF | TGTGCCTGCCTACCTAGCGGGGGGTACAATGAGCAGTTCTTC
TRBJ1-2 | NA | TRBV9 | NA | CASSQGSRTSNYGYTF | TGTGCCAGCAGCCAGGGGAGTAGGACTTCTAACTATGGCTACACCTTC
TRBJ2-5 | NA | TRBV21-1 | NA | CASSNLQRGKETQYF | TGTGCCAGCAGCAACTTGCAGCGGGGTAAAGAGACCCAGTACTTC
TRBJ1-1 | NA | TRBV18 | NA | CASSRAEGNTEAFF | TGTGCCAGCTCCAGAGCAGAGGGGAACACTGAAGCTTTCTTT
TRBJ2-3 | few | TRBV4-1 | NA | CASSQAGTDTQYF | TGCGCCAGCAGCCAAGCGGGCACAGATACGCAGTATTTT
TRBJ2-7 | few | TRBV7-9 | NA | CASSLAGTDGSYEQYF | TGTGCCAGCAGCTTAGCCGGGACCGACGGCTCCTACGAGCAGTACTTC
TRBJ2-1 | NA | TRBV14 | TRBD2 | CASRLAGGRSDEQFF | TGTGCCAGCAGACTAGCGGGGGGGCGGTCGGATGAGCAGTTCTTC
TRBJ1-2 | few | TRBV4-1 | NA | CASSQVTGQLIGGYGYTF | TGCGCCAGCAGCCAAGTTACGGGACAACTCATAGGAGGCTATGGCTACACCTTC
TRBJ1-1 | NA | TRBV30 | NA | CAWSRASGRRTEAFF | TGTGCCTGGAGTCGGGCTTCGGGGCGGAGGACTGAAGCTTTCTTT
TRBJ1-4 | NA | TRBV7-9 | NA | CASSPRQLNEKLFF | TGTGCCAGCAGCCCAAGACAGCTTAATGAAAAACTGTTTTTT
TRBJ1-1 | NA | TRBV27 | NA | CASSSPGRNTEAFF | TGTGCCAGCAGTTCACCGGGACGGAACACTGAAGCTTTCTTT
TRBJ1-1 | few | TRBV7-2 | TRBD1 | CASSLGGTGGTYTEAFF | TGTGCCAGCAGCTTAGGGGGGACAGGGGGAACTTACACTGAAGCTTTCTTT
TRBJ1-2 | NA | TRBV7-2 | TRBD1 | CASSRTGVGYTF | TGTGCCAGCAGCCGGACAGGGGTCGGCTACACCTTC
TRBJ2-7 | NA | TRBV6-1 | NA | CASSEQSLSYEQYF | TGTGCCAGCAGTGAACAGTCGCTCTCCTACGAGCAGTACTTC
TRBJ2-5 | few | TRBV27 | TRBD2 | CASSFSGLGTTQYF | TGTGCCAGCAGTTTCTCGGGACTAGGGACGACCCAGTACTTC
TRBJ1-1 | few | TRBV19 | TRBD1 | CASSPAGTGAKKNTEAFF | TGTGCCAGTAGCCCTGCCGGGACAGGGGCGAAGAAGAACACTGAAGCTTTCTTT
TRBJ2-7 | few | TRBV7-9 | NA | CASSWEGGSYEQYF | TGTGCCAGCAGCTGGGAAGGGGGCTCCTACGAGCAGTACTTC
TRBJ2-3 | few | TRBV7-2 | NA | CASSLGERDTQYF | TGTGCCAGCAGCTTGGGGGAGAGAGATACGCAGTATTTT
TRBJ1-6 | NA | TRBV2 | NA | CASSEAASNSPLHF | TGTGCCAGCAGTGAAGCCGCCTCAAATTCACCCCTCCACTTT
TRBJ1-6 | NA | TRBV7-9 | NA | CASSPAEVNNSPLHF | TGTGCCAGCAGCCCCGCCGAAGTTAATAATTCACCCCTCCACTTT
TRBJ2-7 | NA | TRBV30 | NA | CAFGTGDNEQYF | TGTGCCTTCGGGACGGGGGATAACGAGCAGTACTTC
TRBJ2-3 | few | TRBV2 | NA | CASRVTDTQYF | TGTGCCAGCAGAGTCACAGATACGCAGTATTTT
TRBJ1-1 | few | TRBV30 | NA | CAWSVWGTEAFF | TGTGCCTGGAGTGTATGGGGAACTGAAGCTTTCTTT
TRBJ2-4 | few | TRBV4-2 | TRBD1 | CASSHDKPGTGLMVAKNIQYF | TGTGCCAGCAGCCATGACAAACCCGGGACAGGGCTTATGGTAGCCAAAAACATTCAGTACTTC
TRBJ2-7 | NA | TRBV10-3 | TRBD1 | CAITVGQGASEQYF | TGTGCCATCACTGTAGGACAGGGGGCTTCCGAGCAGTACTTC
TRBJ1-1 | NA | TRBV7-2 | TRBD1 | CASSLGQGFPEAFF | TGTGCCAGCAGCTTGGGACAGGGCTTCCCTGAAGCTTTCTTT
TRBJ1-1 | NA | TRBV7-8 | NA | CASSLAGTLNTEAFF | TGTGCCAGCAGCTTAGCCGGGACATTGAACACTGAAGCTTTCTTT